This TCR beta chain originates from a study of a mutant IDH1 vaccine in newly diagnosed glioma. Study background: Vaccines were first given 4-6 weeks after radiotherapy alone, or with temozolomide cycles. Sex among treated patients split about 60% male, roughly 38% female; mean age was approximately 41 years. The earlier regimen, radiotherapy, temozolomide, or both, was most often both.

Germline V CDR1 and CDR2: MNHEY, SMNVEV (reference sequence). Trimming took 3 bases from V and 5 from J, leaving 11 bases between them. The CDR3 sequence is 15 residues long. Data came from immunoSEQ multiplex PCR; TCRdb stores just in-frame clones and leaves some out. The repertoire has tens of thousands of clones, roughly four fifths of them found once; the top ten carry 4% to 5.5%. Comments on this clone: Its antigen is unknown.

Stated time point: week 47, end of study. Every vaccination contained 300 ug of the mutant IDH1 20-mer peptide and was paired with topical imiquimod. Source: PBMCs, taken from a glioma patient whose treatment included an IDH1 peptide vaccine. The genes are TRBV27 and TRBJ2-6; D remains ambiguous. The clonotype was recovered from a man aged 35 to 55 with glioma. CDR3 in DNA: TGTGCCAGCAGTTTTGTGCCTCTCTGGGCCAACGTCCTGACTTTC. Translating gives CASSFVPLWANVLTF.